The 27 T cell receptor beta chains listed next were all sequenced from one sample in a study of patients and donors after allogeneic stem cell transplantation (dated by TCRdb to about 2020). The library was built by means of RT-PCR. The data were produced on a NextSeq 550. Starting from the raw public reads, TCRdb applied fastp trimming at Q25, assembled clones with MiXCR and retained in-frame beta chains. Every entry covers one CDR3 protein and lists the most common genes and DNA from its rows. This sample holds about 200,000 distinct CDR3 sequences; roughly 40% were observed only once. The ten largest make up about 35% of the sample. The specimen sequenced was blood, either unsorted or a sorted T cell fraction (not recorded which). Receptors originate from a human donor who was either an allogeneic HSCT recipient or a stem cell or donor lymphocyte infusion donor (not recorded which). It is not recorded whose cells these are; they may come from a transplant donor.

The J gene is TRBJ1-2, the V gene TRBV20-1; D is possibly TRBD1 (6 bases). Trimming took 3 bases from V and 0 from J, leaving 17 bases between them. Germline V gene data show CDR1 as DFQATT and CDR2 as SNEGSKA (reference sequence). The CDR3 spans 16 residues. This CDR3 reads CSASGQSTAANYGYTF. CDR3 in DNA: TGCAGTGCTAGCGGACAGTCGACCGCTGCTAACTATGGCTACACCTTC.

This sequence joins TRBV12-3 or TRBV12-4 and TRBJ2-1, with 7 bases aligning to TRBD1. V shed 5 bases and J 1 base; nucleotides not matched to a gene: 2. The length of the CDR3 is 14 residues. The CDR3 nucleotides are TGTGCCAGCAGTGGGGACAGTTCCTACAATGAGCAGTTCTTC. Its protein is CASSGDSSYNEQFF.

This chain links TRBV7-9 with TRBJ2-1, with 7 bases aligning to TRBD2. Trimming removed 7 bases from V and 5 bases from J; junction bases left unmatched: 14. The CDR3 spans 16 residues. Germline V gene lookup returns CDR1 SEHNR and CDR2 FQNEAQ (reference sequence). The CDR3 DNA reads TGTGCCAGCACCCCGAATCCGTTTCGGGAGGACAATGAGCAGTTCTTC. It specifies CASTPNPFREDNEQFF.

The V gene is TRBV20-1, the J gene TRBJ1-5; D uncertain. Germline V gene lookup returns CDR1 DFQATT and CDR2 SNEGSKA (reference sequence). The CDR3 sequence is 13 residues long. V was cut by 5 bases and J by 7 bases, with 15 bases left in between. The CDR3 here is CSAPWPAPQPQHF. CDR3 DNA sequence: TGCAGTGCTCCCTGGCCAGCACCCCAGCCCCAGCATTTT.

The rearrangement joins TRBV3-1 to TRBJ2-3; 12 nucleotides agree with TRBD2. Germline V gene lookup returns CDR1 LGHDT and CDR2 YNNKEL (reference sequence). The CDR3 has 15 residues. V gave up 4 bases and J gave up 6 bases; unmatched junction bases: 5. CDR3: CASSPTSGSSDTQYF. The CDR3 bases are TGTGCCAGCAGCCCGACTAGCGGGAGTTCGGATACGCAGTATTTT.

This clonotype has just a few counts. The CDR3 DNA reads TGTGCCACCAGTGGGGGACACCTAGCCTACAATGAGCAGTTCTTC. Residues: CATSGGHLAYNEQFF. The chain combines TRBV24-1 with TRBJ2-1; tentatively, D is TRBD1 (6 bases). Trimming removed 5 bases from V and 2 bases from J, with 12 bases in between. CDR1 KGHDR and CDR2 SFDVKD come from the germline V gene. This CDR3 has 15 amino acids.

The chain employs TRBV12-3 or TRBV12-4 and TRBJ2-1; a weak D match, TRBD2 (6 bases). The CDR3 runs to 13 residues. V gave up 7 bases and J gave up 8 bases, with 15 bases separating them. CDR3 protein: CASNSGGGDEQFF. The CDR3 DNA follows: TGTGCCAGCAATTCCGGGGGTGGCGATGAGCAGTTCTTC.

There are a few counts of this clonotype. CDR3 protein: CATGGNTEAFF. The CDR3 DNA sequence: TGTGCCACCGGTGGGAACACTGAAGCTTTCTTT. V gene TRBV15 combines with J gene TRBJ1-1; no reliable D call. Trimming shortened V by 8 bases and J by 1 base, and 5 bases separated the two germline ends. The germline CDR1 and CDR2 sequences are LNHNV and YYDKDF (reference sequence). There are 11 residues in the CDR3. Full variable domain (rest looked up from reference TRBV15 and TRBJ1-1): DAMVIQNPRYQVTQFGKPVTLSCSQTLNHNVMYWYQQKSSQAPKLLFHYYDKDFNNEADTPDNFQSRRPNTSFCFLDIRSPGLGDTAMYLCATGGNTEAFFGQGTRLTVV.

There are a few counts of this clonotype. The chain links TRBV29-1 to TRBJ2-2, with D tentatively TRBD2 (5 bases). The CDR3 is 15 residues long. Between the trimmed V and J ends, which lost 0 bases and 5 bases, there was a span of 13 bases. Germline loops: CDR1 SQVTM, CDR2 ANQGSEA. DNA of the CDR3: TGCAGCGTTGAAGAGGGTACTAGTGCGACCGGGGAGCTGTTTTTT. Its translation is CSVEEGTSATGELFF.

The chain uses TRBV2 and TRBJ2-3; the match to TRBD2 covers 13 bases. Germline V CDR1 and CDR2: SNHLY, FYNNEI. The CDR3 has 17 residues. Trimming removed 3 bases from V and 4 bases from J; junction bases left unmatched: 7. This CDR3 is CASSDIWTSGSSDTQYF. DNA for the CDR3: TGTGCCAGCAGTGACATCTGGACTAGCGGGAGTTCAGATACGCAGTATTTT.

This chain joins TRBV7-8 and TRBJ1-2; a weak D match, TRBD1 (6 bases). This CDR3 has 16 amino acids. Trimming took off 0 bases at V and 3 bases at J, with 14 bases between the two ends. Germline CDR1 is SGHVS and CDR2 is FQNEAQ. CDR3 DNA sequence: TGTGCCAGCAGCTTAGCGGCCGGCAGGGGATACTATGGCTACACCTTC. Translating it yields CASSLAAGRGYYGYTF.

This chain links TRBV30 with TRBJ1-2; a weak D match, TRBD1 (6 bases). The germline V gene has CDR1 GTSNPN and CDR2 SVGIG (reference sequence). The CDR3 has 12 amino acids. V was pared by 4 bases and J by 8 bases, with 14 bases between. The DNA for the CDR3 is TGTGCCTGGATGACAGGCACAGCGGGCTACACCTTC. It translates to CAWMTGTAGYTF.

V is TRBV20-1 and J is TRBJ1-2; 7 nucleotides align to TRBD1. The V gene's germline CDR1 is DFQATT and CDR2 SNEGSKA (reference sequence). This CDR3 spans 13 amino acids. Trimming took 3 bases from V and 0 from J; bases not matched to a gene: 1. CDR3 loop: CSASGTANYGYTF. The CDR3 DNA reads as TGCAGTGCTAGTGGGACAGCTAACTATGGCTACACCTTC.

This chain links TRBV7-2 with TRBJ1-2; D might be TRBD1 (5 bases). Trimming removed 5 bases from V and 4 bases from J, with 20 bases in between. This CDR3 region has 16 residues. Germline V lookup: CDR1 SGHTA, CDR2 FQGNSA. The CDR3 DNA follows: TGTGCCAGCAGCCCCCGAGGCCCACAGGTCTCCTATGGCTACACCTTC. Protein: CASSPRGPQVSYGYTF.

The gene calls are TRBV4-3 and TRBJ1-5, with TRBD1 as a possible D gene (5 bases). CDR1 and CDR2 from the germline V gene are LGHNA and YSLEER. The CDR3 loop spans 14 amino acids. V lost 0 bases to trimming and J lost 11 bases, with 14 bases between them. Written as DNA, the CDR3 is TGCGCCAGCAGCCAAGATCTGTTGCGGGGGACCCAGCATTTT. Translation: CASSQDLLRGTQHF.

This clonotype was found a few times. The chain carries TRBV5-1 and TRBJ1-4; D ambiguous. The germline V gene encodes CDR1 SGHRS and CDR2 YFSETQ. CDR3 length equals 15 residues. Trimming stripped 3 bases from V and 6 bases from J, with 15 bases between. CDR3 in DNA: TGCGCCAGCAGCTGGGCCGGAGGCCGGGATGAAAAACTGTTTTTT. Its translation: CASSWAGGRDEKLFF.

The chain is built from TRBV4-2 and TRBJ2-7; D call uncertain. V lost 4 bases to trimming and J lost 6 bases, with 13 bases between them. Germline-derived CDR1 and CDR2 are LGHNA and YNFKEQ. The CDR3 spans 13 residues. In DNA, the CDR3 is TGTGCCAGCAGCCCGTCCCCCAGTAGCGAGCAGTACTTC. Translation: CASSPSPSSEQYF.

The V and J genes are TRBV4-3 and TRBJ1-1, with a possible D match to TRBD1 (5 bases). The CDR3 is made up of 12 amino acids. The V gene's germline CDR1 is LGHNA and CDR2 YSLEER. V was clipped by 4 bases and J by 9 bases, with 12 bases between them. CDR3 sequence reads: CASSRLGEQAFF. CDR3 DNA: TGCGCCAGCAGCCGGCTGGGGGAGCAAGCTTTCTTT.

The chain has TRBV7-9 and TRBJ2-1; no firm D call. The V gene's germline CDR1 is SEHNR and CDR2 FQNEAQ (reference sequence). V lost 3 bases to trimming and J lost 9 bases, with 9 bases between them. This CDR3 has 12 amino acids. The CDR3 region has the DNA TGTGCCAGCAGCTTTAGCTACGGTGAGCAGTTCTTC. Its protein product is CASSFSYGEQFF.

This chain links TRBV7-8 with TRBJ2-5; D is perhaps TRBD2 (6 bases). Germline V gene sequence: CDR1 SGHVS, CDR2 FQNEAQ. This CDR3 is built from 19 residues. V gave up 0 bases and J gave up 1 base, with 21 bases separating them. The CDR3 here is CASSLAGASVSVVQETQYF. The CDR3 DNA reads TGTGCCAGCAGCTTAGCGGGTGCTAGCGTTAGCGTAGTCCAAGAGACCCAGTACTTC.

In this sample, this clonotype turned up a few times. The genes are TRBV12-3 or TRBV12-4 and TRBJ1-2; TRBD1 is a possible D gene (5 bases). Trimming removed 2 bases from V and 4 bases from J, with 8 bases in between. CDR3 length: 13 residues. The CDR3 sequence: CASSLPGSYGYTF. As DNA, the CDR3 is TGTGCCAGCAGTTTACCAGGGTCCTATGGCTACACCTTC.

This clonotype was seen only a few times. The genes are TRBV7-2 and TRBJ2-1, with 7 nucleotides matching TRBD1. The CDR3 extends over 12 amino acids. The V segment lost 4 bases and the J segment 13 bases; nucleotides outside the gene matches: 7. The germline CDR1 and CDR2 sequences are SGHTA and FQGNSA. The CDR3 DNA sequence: TGTGCCAGCAGCTCGGACAGGAGCCCTCAGTTCTTC. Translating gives CASSSDRSPQFF. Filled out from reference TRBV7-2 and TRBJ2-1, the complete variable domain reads GAGVSQSPSNKVTEKGKDVELRCDPISGHTALYWYRQSLGQGLEFLIYFQGNSAPDKSGLPSDRFSAERTGGSVSTLTIQRTQQEDSAVYLCASSSDRSPQFFGPGTRLTVL.

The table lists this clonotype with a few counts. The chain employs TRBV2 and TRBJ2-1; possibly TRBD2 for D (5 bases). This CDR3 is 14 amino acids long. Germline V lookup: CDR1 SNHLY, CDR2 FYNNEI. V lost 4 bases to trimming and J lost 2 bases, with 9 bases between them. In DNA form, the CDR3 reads TGTGCCAGCAGTGCGGGGAGTACCTACAATGAGCAGTTCTTC. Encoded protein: CASSAGSTYNEQFF.

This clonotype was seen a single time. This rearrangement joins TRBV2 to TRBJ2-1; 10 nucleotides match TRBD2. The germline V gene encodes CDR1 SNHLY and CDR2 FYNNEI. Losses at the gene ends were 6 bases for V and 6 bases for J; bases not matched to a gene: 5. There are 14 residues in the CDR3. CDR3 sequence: CASRPASGSNEQFF. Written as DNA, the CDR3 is TGTGCCAGCAGGCCGGCTAGCGGGAGCAATGAGCAGTTCTTC.

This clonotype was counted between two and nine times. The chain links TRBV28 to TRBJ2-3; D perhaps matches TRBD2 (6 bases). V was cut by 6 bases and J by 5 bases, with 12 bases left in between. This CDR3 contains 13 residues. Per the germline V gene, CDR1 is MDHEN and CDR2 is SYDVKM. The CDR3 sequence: CASRAPRGDTQYF. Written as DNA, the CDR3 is TGTGCCAGCAGGGCCCCGCGGGGAGATACGCAGTATTTT.

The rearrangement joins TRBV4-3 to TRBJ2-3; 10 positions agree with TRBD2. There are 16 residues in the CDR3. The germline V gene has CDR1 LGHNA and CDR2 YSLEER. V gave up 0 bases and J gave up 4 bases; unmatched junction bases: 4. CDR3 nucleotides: TGCGCCAGCAGCCAAGATCAGCGGGAGGGTGCAGATACGCAGTATTTT. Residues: CASSQDQREGADTQYF.

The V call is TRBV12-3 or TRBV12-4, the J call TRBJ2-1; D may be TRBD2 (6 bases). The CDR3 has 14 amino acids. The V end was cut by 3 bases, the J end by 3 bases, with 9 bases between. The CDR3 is CASSLGRIYNEQFF. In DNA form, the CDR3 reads TGTGCCAGCAGTTTGGGGAGGATCTACAATGAGCAGTTCTTC.